One sample yielded the 14 T cell receptor beta chains listed below, sequenced in a study of blood T cell repertoires in COVID-19. Assay: immunoSEQ multiplex PCR; the TCRdb copy retains only in-frame clones and omits some. Among about 97,000 clones listed, 80% to 90% were seen once. What was sequenced was peripheral blood. The receptors come from a man in his fifties or sixties with COVID-19, enrolled during active disease.

The V and J genes are TRBV12-3 or TRBV12-4 and TRBJ2-5; D remains unclear. V lost 7 bases, J lost 4 bases, and 13 bases lay in between. The CDR3 length is 13 residues. CDR3 sequence reads: CASTSAFRETQYF. CDR3 nucleotide sequence: TGTGCCAGCACTTCAGCCTTCAGAGAGACCCAGTACTTC.

The genes are TRBV13 and TRBJ1-2; no definite D call. V lost 8 bases and J 4 bases, leaving 20 bases between the germline ends. CDR3 length equals 15 residues. Germline CDR1 is PRHDT and CDR2 is FYEKMQ (reference sequence). CDR3 nucleotides: TGTGCCAGCGGAGTCATCGCGGGGAAGCTCTATGGCTACACCTTC. Residues: CASGVIAGKLYGYTF.

The chain joins TRBV19 to TRBJ1-2, with D maybe TRBD1 (5 bases). The V gene's germline CDR1 is LNHDA and CDR2 SQIVND (reference sequence). Trimming stripped 6 bases from V and 3 bases from J, with 14 bases between. This CDR3 spans 14 amino acids. CDR3 coding DNA: TGTGCCAGTAGACCCCGGGCAGGGCACTATGGCTACACCTTC. Protein sequence: CASRPRAGHYGYTF.

This rearrangement joins TRBV6-6 to TRBJ1-1; D uncertain. Between the trimmed V and J ends, which lost 6 bases and 1 base, there was a span of 12 bases. The germline gives CDR1 MNHNY, CDR2 SVGAGI (reference sequence). The CDR3 consists of 14 residues. The DNA for the CDR3 is TGTGCCAGCAGGCCTTCGGGATGGAACACTGAAGCTTTCTTT. As protein: CASRPSGWNTEAFF.

The V and J genes are TRBV10-3 and TRBJ2-3; 7 bases are a match to TRBD1. The CDR3 sequence is 15 residues long. With V trimmed by 4 bases and J by 1 base, 5 bases remained unmatched. The germline gives CDR1 ENHRY, CDR2 SYGVKD. CDR3 nucleotide sequence: TGTGCCATCAGTGCAAGGGGGCAGGGCACAGATACGCAGTATTTT. It yields the protein CAISARGQGTDTQYF.

The V and J genes are TRBV19 and TRBJ2-3; a possible D gene is TRBD1 (6 bases). Germline CDR1 and CDR2: LNHDA and SQIVND (reference sequence). The CDR3 loop spans 15 amino acids. V was trimmed by 4 bases and J by 4 bases, leaving 15 bases between them. The CDR3, as DNA: TGTGCCAGTAGTAACACACAGGGTATCGCAGATACGCAGTATTTT. Residues: CASSNTQGIADTQYF.

The chain is built from TRBV9 and TRBJ1-6, with 8 bases lining up with TRBD1. The trim removed 2 bases at V and 6 bases at J, leaving 1 base unmatched. The V gene's germline CDR1 is SGDLS and CDR2 YYNGEE. This CDR3 is built from 14 residues. The DNA of the CDR3 is TGTGCCAGCAGCGTGGGACAGGTTAATTCACCCCTCCACTTT. It specifies CASSVGQVNSPLHF. Based on the CDR3 plus reference TRBV9 and TRBJ1-6, the full variable domain is DSGVTQTPKHLITATGQRVTLRCSPRSGDLSVYWYQQSLDQGLQFLIQYYNGEERAKGNILERFSAQQFPDLHSELNLSSLELGDSALYFCASSVGQVNSPLHFGNGTRLTVT.

The chain uses TRBV6-5 and TRBJ1-1, with no clear D. V lost 4 bases and J 1 base, leaving 7 bases between the germline ends. Germline lookup yields CDR1 MNHEY and CDR2 SVGAGI. The CDR3 has 13 amino acids. The chain's CDR3 is CASSSAGNTEAFF. The CDR3 DNA reads TGTGCCAGCAGTTCGGCAGGGAACACTGAAGCTTTCTTT.

V and J are TRBV2 and TRBJ1-4; D is undetermined. Looked up from germline, CDR1 is SNHLY and CDR2 is FYNNEI. V was trimmed by 2 bases and J by 8 bases, leaving 18 bases between them. The CDR3 loop spans 16 amino acids. The chain's CDR3 is CASSENGGLGGEKLFF. CDR3 DNA sequence: TGTGCCAGCAGTGAAAATGGAGGGCTCGGAGGGGAAAAACTGTTTTTT.

This chain uses TRBV5-6 with TRBJ1-2, with TRBD1 as a possible D gene (5 bases). CDR1 is SGHDT and CDR2 is YYEEEE in the germline V gene. This CDR3 has 12 residues. Trimming took 3 bases from V and 6 from J, leaving 9 bases between them. CDR3 sequence reads: CASSWSGNGYTF. The DNA for the CDR3 is TGTGCCAGCAGCTGGTCAGGGAATGGCTACACCTTC.

The genes are TRBV6-5 and TRBJ1-1; the D is unclear. The V end was cut by 0 bases, the J end by 5 bases, with 13 bases between. Per germline, CDR1 MNHEY and CDR2 SVGAGI. The CDR3 runs to 15 residues. As DNA, the CDR3 is TGTGCCAGCAGTTACTCGAGGCGGGGAGAGACTGAAGCTTTCTTT. It yields the protein CASSYSRRGETEAFF.

This rearrangement joins TRBV18 to TRBJ2-2; 8 bases map to TRBD2. Germline values: CDR1 KGHSH, CDR2 LQKENI. With 3 bases clipped from V and 3 bases from J, the junction kept 9 bases outside the gene matches. The CDR3 is made up of 17 amino acids. The CDR3 spells CASSPRPGGPDTGELFF. The CDR3 nucleotides read TGTGCCAGCTCACCCCGACCGGGGGGGCCAGACACCGGGGAGCTGTTTTTT.

The V call is TRBV28, the J call TRBJ1-4; 11 bases match TRBD1. The CDR3 sequence is 20 residues long. Germline CDR1 is MDHEN and CDR2 is SYDVKM. Trimming cost V 7 bases and J 4 bases; bases outside gene matches: 20. Here the CDR3 DNA reads TGTGCCAGCACCTATGGGGGACAGGGGGTGTATGGGATCCATAATGAAAAACTGTTTTTT. This translates into CASTYGGQGVYGIHNEKLFF.

The chain recombines TRBV9 with TRBJ1-4, with 7 bases identical to TRBD1. J lost 7 bases, V lost 2 bases, and 8 bases had no gene match. This CDR3 has 15 amino acids. Germline V gene sequence: CDR1 SGDLS, CDR2 YYNGEE. CDR3 DNA: TGTGCCAGCAGCGTGAGACAGGGAGAGGGTGAAAAACTGTTTTTT. The encoded protein is CASSVRQGEGEKLFF. Complete variable domain (other parts from reference TRBV9 and TRBJ1-4): DSGVTQTPKHLITATGQRVTLRCSPRSGDLSVYWYQQSLDQGLQFLIQYYNGEERAKGNILERFSAQQFPDLHSELNLSSLELGDSALYFCASSVRQGEGEKLFFGSGTQLSVL.